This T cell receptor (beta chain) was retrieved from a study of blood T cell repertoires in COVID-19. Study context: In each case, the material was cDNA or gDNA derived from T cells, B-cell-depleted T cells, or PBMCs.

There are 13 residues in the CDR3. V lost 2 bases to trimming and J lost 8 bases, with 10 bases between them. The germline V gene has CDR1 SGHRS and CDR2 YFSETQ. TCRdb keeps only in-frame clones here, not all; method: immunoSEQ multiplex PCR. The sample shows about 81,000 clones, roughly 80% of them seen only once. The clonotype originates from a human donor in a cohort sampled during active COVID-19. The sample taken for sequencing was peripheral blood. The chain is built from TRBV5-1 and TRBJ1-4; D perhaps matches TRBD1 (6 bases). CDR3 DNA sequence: TGCGCCAGCAGCTTACCGCAGGGGGAAAAACTGTTTTTT. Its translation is CASSLPQGEKLFF. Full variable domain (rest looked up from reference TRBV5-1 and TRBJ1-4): KAGVTQTPRYLIKTRGQQVTLSCSPISGHRSVSWYQQTPGQGLQFLFEYFSETQRNKGNFPGRFSGRQFSNSRSEMNVSTLELGDSALYLCASSLPQGEKLFFGSGTQLSVL.